This T cell receptor (beta chain) originates from a study of shared clonotypes between healthy human individuals. General study points: Relative to their counterparts shared across all four donors, non-shared clonotypes exhibited diminished generation probabilities.

Sequencing used immunoSEQ multiplex PCR; TCRdb keeps in-frame clones, though not all of them. The sample contains 950,000 to 1,200,000 clones, 60% to 85% of which appear only once. This CDR3 spans 16 amino acids. V was pared by 0 bases and J by 5 bases, with 17 bases between. Germline V gene sequence: CDR1 MGHRA, CDR2 YSYEKL. With respect to this clone: Its antigen is unidentified.

The split of CD4+ cells yielded CD45RA+ naive and CD45RA-negative memory subsets. Sequencing used memory CD4+ T cells from PBMCs. The subset was: CD45RA-negative fraction. The rearrangement links TRBV4-1 to TRBJ2-7; D uncertain. This clonotype was sampled from a young man in good health. Some clones in this sample may be carry-over from other donors' samples. CDR3 amino acids: CASSQEGGSLVDEQYF. CDR3 coding DNA: TGCGCCAGCAGCCAAGAAGGTGGTAGCCTGGTGGACGAGCAGTACTTC.